This TCR beta chain originates from a study of blood T cells in healthy people across ages. Study results and limitations: Observed TCR beta diversity per million T cells went down as age went up. This fall followed a roughly linear course with age. Strong correlation linked observed beta diversity and percent naive T cells.

A second PCR of roughly 7 to 11 cycles used a sample-barcoded 5' primer and a J-beta primer mix. All cDNA molecules were each tagged by a template-switch adaptor with 12 random nucleotides. Via MiXCR, TCRdb re-called the 5' RACE reads, giving one row per CDR3 protein. The sample carries about 680,000 distinct CDR3 sequences, roughly 50% recorded once. There are a few counts of this clonotype. Its target is unknown. PBMCs were isolated at a quantity of at least 7 million per sample. Trimming cost V 0 bases and J 3 bases, with 2 bases left between them. The CDR3 covers 12 residues. CDR1 and CDR2 (germline): MNHNY, SVGAGI (reference sequence).

This receptor was obtained from a woman aged 60-75 years in good health. Sequences were obtained from blood. The chain joins TRBV6-6 to TRBJ2-5; D is uncertain. The DNA of the CDR3 is TGTGCCAGCAGTTACTCAGAAGAGACCCAGTACTTC. Encoded protein: CASSYSEETQYF.